What follows are 9 T cell receptor beta chains derived from one specimen sequenced in a study of blood T cell repertoires in COVID-19 (dated by TCRdb to 2018 to 2020). The protocol used for the library was the immunoSEQ multiplex PCR assay. This is the immuneACCESS table as TCRdb keeps it, with only in-frame sequences that have V and J called. A part of the clones is gone; compared with another copy, unresolved V genes explain less than half, and the rest is unexplained. This sample holds fewer than 200,000 clones; roughly 88% were observed only once. Around 10% of the sample comes from the top ten. Material for sequencing was peripheral blood. The receptors shown here come from a woman of 80 years or more with active or convalescent COVID-19.

This chain links TRBV6-5 with TRBJ1-2; D is unresolved. Germline V gene lookup returns CDR1 MNHEY and CDR2 SVGAGI. There are 13 residues in the CDR3. The V gene lost 6 bases and the J gene lost 3 bases, with 11 bases spanning the gap. CDR3 sequence (DNA): TGTGCCAGCAGACAGCAGGAGGACTATGGCTACACCTTC. Its protein is CASRQQEDYGYTF.

The chain recombines TRBV27 with TRBJ2-3; TRBD2 is a possible D gene (6 bases). The ends were cut back, 2 bases at V and 7 bases at J, with 7 bases in the middle. CDR1 and CDR2 (germline): MNHEY, SMNVEV (reference sequence). The CDR3 extends over 12 amino acids. The CDR3 region has the DNA TGTGCCAGCAGTTTAGGGGGGAATACGCAGTATTTT. Translated, it gives CASSLGGNTQYF.

The gene calls are TRBV21-1 and TRBJ2-1; the table's D call of TRBD2 was not tested on the DNA. TRBV21-1 is a listed pseudogene. This CDR3 region has 15 residues. CDR3 in DNA: TGTGCCAGCAGCAAATTAAGAGACTTCTACAATGAGCAGTTCTTC. It is translated as CASSKLRDFYNEQFF.

The chain recombines TRBV6-6 with TRBJ2-5; D might be TRBD1 (5 bases). This CDR3 region has 13 residues. The germline V and J ends were trimmed by 6 bases and 1 base, with 9 bases remaining between them. In germline, CDR1 is MNHNY, CDR2 SVGAGI (reference sequence). The CDR3 sequence is CASRNRLQETQYF. The CDR3 DNA follows: TGTGCCAGCAGAAACAGGCTCCAAGAGACCCAGTACTTC.

J is TRBJ1-5 and V is TRBV28; maybe TRBD1 (6 bases). V lost 7 bases, J lost 9 bases, and 25 bases lay in between. The CDR3 runs to 16 residues. Looked up from germline, CDR1 is MDHEN and CDR2 is SYDVKM. This CDR3 is CASTPGGSRGSGPQHF. CDR3 DNA sequence: TGTGCCAGCACGCCGGGGGGCTCACGGGGAAGCGGGCCCCAGCATTTT.

The CDR3 loop reads CASSYWGQGPQQYF. The CDR3 coding sequence is TGTGCCAGCAGTTACTGGGGACAGGGCCCACAGCAGTACTTC. The V gene is TRBV6-2 or TRBV6-3, the J gene TRBJ2-7; 9 bases line up with TRBD1. Germline CDR1 MNHEY, CDR2 SVGEGT. Germline trimming cut 1 base from V and 8 bases from J; bases unmatched to any gene: 6. This CDR3 contains 14 residues.

The rearrangement links TRBV4-2 to TRBJ2-1; a possible D gene is TRBD2 (6 bases). Trimming stripped 4 bases from V and 7 bases from J, with 17 bases between. The CDR3 covers 15 residues. Per germline, CDR1 LGHNA and CDR2 YNFKEQ. CDR3 amino acids: CASSPSWGEKNEQFF. For the CDR3, the DNA is TGTGCCAGCAGCCCATCATGGGGGGAAAAAAATGAGCAGTTCTTC.

This chain links TRBV14 with TRBJ1-1; possible D gene TRBD1, 5 bases. This CDR3 has 13 residues. Per the germline V gene, CDR1 is SGHDN and CDR2 is FVKESK. V was shortened by 1 base and J by 4 bases, with 7 bases between the two germline ends. This CDR3 is CASSQVGGTEAFF. In nucleotides, the CDR3 is TGTGCCAGCAGCCAAGTGGGGGGCACTGAAGCTTTCTTT.

The V call is TRBV5-1, the J call TRBJ1-1; 9 nucleotides match TRBD1. Germline V gene sequence: CDR1 SGHRS, CDR2 YFSETQ. V lost 4 bases, J lost 5 bases, and 9 bases stayed unmatched. CDR3 length equals 15 residues. The CDR3 spells CASSPGGQGRTEAFF. CDR3 bases: TGCGCCAGCAGCCCGGGGGGACAGGGACGGACTGAAGCTTTCTTT.